The rows below give T cell receptor beta chains drawn from one sample of a study of T cells in Graves' hyperthyroidism and ophthalmopathy. MiXCR, run by TCRdb on the multiplex PCR reads, gives a single entry per CDR3 protein. The sample records roughly 420,000 distinct CDR3 sequences, less than 20% being singletons. Specimen: blood. These receptors came from a woman aged 18-30 years with Graves' hyperthyroidism. CDR3s include the opening cysteine and the closing phenylalanine or tryptophan. A D gene is named only where the DNA matches it firmly. Clone size appears in some rows only: once, few, many, or a class for an expanded clone.

many TRBJ2-3 TRBV5-1 - TGCGCCAGCCGCCAGGGGGGGAACACAGATACGCAGTATTTT CASRQGGNTDTQYF
many TRBJ2-3 TRBV7-6 - TGTGCCAGCAGCTTAGCAGCCGGACCCCCCAGCACAGATACGCAGTATTTT CASSLAAGPPSTDTQYF
- TRBJ2-1 TRBV29-1 - TGCAGCGTTGAACCTAGCTCCTACAATGAGCAGTTCTTC CSVEPSSYNEQFF
few TRBJ2-7 TRBV5-5 - TGTGCCAGCAGCGTAGCAGGGGAGGGCTACGAGCAGTACTTC CASSVAGEGYEQYF
- TRBJ1-5 TRBV2 - TGTGTCAGCAGTGAGGTAGGGGCGAACCAGCCCCAGCATTTT CVSSEVGANQPQHF
many TRBJ2-5 TRBV2 TRBD1 TGTGCCAGCAGCTCGACAGGGGCGAACCAAGAGACCCAGTACTTC CASSSTGANQETQYF
few TRBJ2-4 TRBV10-3 TRBD1 TGTGCCATCAGTGAAGGGCAGGGGGTCATAGCCAAAAACATTCAGTACTTC CAISEGQGVIAKNIQYF
many TRBJ1-1 TRBV30 TRBD1 TGTGCCAGGGACACAGGGGAGAACACTGAAGCTTTCTTT CARDTGENTEAFF
many TRBJ2-3 TRBV18 - TGTGCCAGCTCACCGCCCCTGCGTGGTGGGGGCGCAGATACGCAGTATTTT CASSPPLRGGGADTQYF
many TRBJ2-7 TRBV19 - TGTGCCAGTAGTATAAATCCTAGCATTCCCTCCGAGCAGTACTTC CASSINPSIPSEQYF
many TRBJ2-7 TRBV16 - TGTGCCAGCAGCCAAAACAGGGACGAGCAGTACTTC CASSQNRDEQYF
many TRBJ1-5 TRBV5-1 - TGCGCCAGCACCCTACCATACGTTTCGCCCCAGCATTTT CASTLPYVSPQHF
- TRBJ2-2 TRBV27 TRBD1 TGTGCCAGCAGTCCCACCCCGGGACAGGGTTCTATACGGACCGGGGAGCTGTTTTTT CASSPTPGQGSIRTGELFF
many TRBJ2-5 TRBV20-1 - TGCAGTGCTAGTGCCGGGATTCGAGAGACCCAGTACTTC CSASAGIRETQYF
many TRBJ2-1 TRBV3-1 TRBD2 TGTGCCAGCAGCCAAAGCGGGAGGGGTGAGCAGTTCTTC CASSQSGRGEQFF
many TRBJ1-5 TRBV30 - TGTGCCTGGAGTGTACGGCAGAATCAGCCCCAGCATTTT CAWSVRQNQPQHF
- TRBJ2-5 TRBV2 TRBD1 TGTGCCAGCAGTGAAAGTTTGGGACAGGTTAGGGAGACCCAGTACTTC CASSESLGQVRETQYF
- TRBJ1-2 TRBV9 - TGTGCCAGCAGCGTAGATGGGGTAACGGGCTACACCTTC CASSVDGVTGYTF
many TRBJ2-7 TRBV10-3 TRBD1 TGTGCCACGTTGGACAGGTCCTACGAGCAGTACTTC CATLDRSYEQYF
many TRBJ2-1 TRBV5-6 - TGTGCCAGCAGCTTGGGCACTCATGAGCAGTTCTTC CASSLGTHEQFF
many TRBJ2-7 TRBV10-3 TRBD2 TGTGCCATCAGTGAGTCGACTAGCGGGAGCGAGCAGTACTTC CAISESTSGSEQYF
many TRBJ1-2 TRBV28 TRBD1 TGTGCCAGCATCCCGACAGGGACCCGCGGCTACACCTTC CASIPTGTRGYTF
many TRBJ2-5 TRBV3-1 - TGTGCCAGCAGCCAAGGTCAGTTTGGGAACTACAAGATGACCCAGTACTTC CASSQGQFGNYKMTQYF
many TRBJ1-2 TRBV29-1 TRBD1 TGCAGCGTTGAACGAGGCAGGGGGCCATCTGGCTACACCTTC CSVERGRGPSGYTF
few TRBJ1-2 TRBV18 TRBD1 TGTGCCAGCTCGGAGGGGGCTATAGGCTACACCTTC CASSEGAIGYTF
many TRBJ1-5 TRBV2 TRBD1 TGTGCCAGCAGTCGACAGGGGTCATTTCAGCCCCAGCATTTT CASSRQGSFQPQHF
many TRBJ2-3 TRBV12-3/TRBV12-4 - TGTGCCAGCAGTTTTAGTAACGGGGCAGACACAGATACGCAGTATTTT CASSFSNGADTDTQYF
many TRBJ1-2 TRBV4-2 - TGTGCCAGCAGCCAAGATCCGGATGGCTACACCTTC CASSQDPDGYTF
many TRBJ1-5 TRBV6-1 TRBD1 TGTGCCAGCAGTGAAGGCGCAGGGGGCTATCAGCCCCAGCATTTT CASSEGAGGYQPQHF
few TRBJ2-1 TRBV30 - TGTGCCTGGAGGGAGTACGGTGAGCAGTTCTTC CAWREYGEQFF
- TRBJ2-2 TRBV7-8 - TGTGCCAGCAGCTTGGCCGGGACCAGAGGGACCGGGGAGCTGTTTTTT CASSLAGTRGTGELFF
many TRBJ2-5 TRBV5-4 TRBD2 TGTGCCAGCAGCAGGCCGGGACTAGGGGCTGGGGAGACCCAGTACTTC CASSRPGLGAGETQYF
many TRBJ2-5 TRBV7-3 - TGTGCCAGCAGCTTCGGTGGGACCCAAGAGACCCAGTACTTC CASSFGGTQETQYF
- TRBJ2-7 TRBV27 - TGTGCCAGCAGTTTATCGGACGGGAACTACGAGCAGTACTTC CASSLSDGNYEQYF
many TRBJ2-7 TRBV20-1 - TGCAGTGCTAGAGAAACAGCCGGGACAAGCACCTACGAGCAGTACTTC CSARETAGTSTYEQYF
many TRBJ2-5 TRBV27 - TGTGCCAGCAGTTCGGAGGGGGCAGAGACCCAGTACTTC CASSSEGAETQYF